The rows below give T cell receptor beta chains drawn from one sample of a study of T cell responses to AZD1222 COVID-19 vaccine. Measured with immunoSEQ multiplex PCR; TCRdb has only the in-frame clones, and not every one. The sample lists about 140,000 clones; about 93% were seen once. This specimen consisted of peripheral blood, obtained on day 0 of AZD1222 vaccination. These receptor sequences come from an adult in good health. Each CDR3 is given with its conserved first and last residue. The order of the fields is V gene, D gene, CDR3 length, clone size, J gene, CDR3 DNA, CDR3 protein. The D gene is left open where the match is weak. Size tells how often a clone was seen (once, few, many) or the class of an expanded clone, and some rows leave it out.

V: TRBV25-1; D: -; length: 14; size: -; J: TRBJ1-5; DNA: TGTGCCAGCATCCCGAATGGGCGGTATCAGCCCCAGCATTTT; CDR3: CASIPNGRYQPQHF
V: TRBV6-5; D: -; length: 15; size: -; J: TRBJ1-2; DNA: TGTGCCAGCAGTTTAGGGGCCAGTCCCCTTTTAGGCTACACCTTC; CDR3: CASSLGASPLLGYTF
V: TRBV6-5; D: -; length: 15; size: -; J: TRBJ1-5; DNA: TGTGCCAGCAGGCCAGCAGGGAGTGAGAGTCAGCCCCAGCATTTT; CDR3: CASRPAGSESQPQHF
V: TRBV7-2; D: TRBD2; length: 14; size: -; J: TRBJ2-7; DNA: TGTGCCAGCAGCGTTACTAGCGGGAGCTACGAGCAGTACTTC; CDR3: CASSVTSGSYEQYF
V: TRBV28; D: -; length: 14; size: -; J: TRBJ1-1; DNA: TGTGCCAGCACCCCCGGGGGTATGAACACTGAAGCTTTCTTT; CDR3: CASTPGGMNTEAFF
V: TRBV18; D: -; length: 14; size: once; J: TRBJ2-3; DNA: TGTGCCAGCTCACCACCCACTAGCACAGATACGCAGTATTTT; CDR3: CASSPPTSTDTQYF
V: TRBV27; D: -; length: 14; size: -; J: TRBJ1-5; DNA: TGTGCCAGCAGTTTATTATGGGGGAACCAGCCCCAGCATTTT; CDR3: CASSLLWGNQPQHF
V: TRBV5-1; D: TRBD2; length: 15; size: -; J: TRBJ2-1; DNA: TGCGCCAGCAGCCAGATGACAGCGGGAGTTAATGAGCAGTTCTTC; CDR3: CASSQMTAGVNEQFF
V: TRBV5-4; D: -; length: 15; size: -; J: TRBJ2-1; DNA: TGTGCCAGCAGATTGTCCAGGAGTTCCTACAATGAGCAGTTCTTC; CDR3: CASRLSRSSYNEQFF
V: TRBV9; D: -; length: 16; size: -; J: TRBJ2-1; DNA: TGTGCCAGCAGCGGAGGGAACAGCCTTCCCTACAATGAGCAGTTCTTC; CDR3: CASSGGNSLPYNEQFF
V: TRBV20-1; D: -; length: 13; size: -; J: TRBJ1-1; DNA: TGCAGTGCTAGTCCAGGCGCGGACACTGAAGCTTTCTTT; CDR3: CSASPGADTEAFF
V: TRBV6-5; D: -; length: 14; size: -; J: TRBJ2-3; DNA: TGTGCCAGCAAGGAGCGGCATAGCACAGATACGCAGTATTTT; CDR3: CASKERHSTDTQYF
V: TRBV5-6; D: TRBD2; length: 16; size: -; J: TRBJ2-7; DNA: TGTGCCAGCAGCTTTGGGCTAGGGCGGGAGTTTGGCGAGCAGTACTTC; CDR3: CASSFGLGREFGEQYF
V: TRBV7-9; D: -; length: 15; size: -; J: TRBJ2-3; DNA: TGTGCCAGCAGCCTCCATGGGGCTAGCACAGATACGCAGTATTTT; CDR3: CASSLHGASTDTQYF
V: TRBV19; D: -; length: 17; size: -; J: TRBJ2-4; DNA: TGTGCCAGTAGTATGCGGGCAGCGGGTCTAGCCAAAAACATTCAGTACTTC; CDR3: CASSMRAAGLAKNIQYF
V: TRBV11-1; D: -; length: 14; size: -; J: TRBJ2-7; DNA: TGTGCCAGCAGCCCCCGGGACGGTGCCTACGAGCAGTACTTC; CDR3: CASSPRDGAYEQYF
V: TRBV19; D: TRBD1; length: 15; size: -; J: TRBJ1-5; DNA: TGTGCCAGTAGTCCCCTGGGACAGGGCAATCAGCCCCAGCATTTT; CDR3: CASSPLGQGNQPQHF
V: TRBV28; D: -; length: 17; size: -; J: TRBJ1-3; DNA: TGTGCCAGCAGTCCTATAATCTCCAGGGGACATGGAAACACCATATATTTT; CDR3: CASSPIISRGHGNTIYF
V: TRBV27; D: -; length: 14; size: -; J: TRBJ1-1; DNA: TGTGCCAGCAGTCCAAACAGGGTCAACACTGAAGCTTTCTTT; CDR3: CASSPNRVNTEAFF
V: TRBV6-5; D: -; length: 14; size: -; J: TRBJ2-7; DNA: TGTGCCAGCAGTTTGGGCAGGCGGACCTACGAGCAGTACTTC; CDR3: CASSLGRRTYEQYF
V: TRBV19; D: -; length: 15; size: -; J: TRBJ1-5; DNA: TGTGCCAGTAGTATGATTTACAGGAGCAATCAGCCCCAGCATTTT; CDR3: CASSMIYRSNQPQHF
V: TRBV7-8; D: -; length: 18; size: -; J: TRBJ2-1; DNA: TGTGCCAGCAGCTTAAACCACAATTGGCAGGGGACACATTATGAGCAGTTCTTC; CDR3: CASSLNHNWQGTHYEQFF
V: TRBV19; D: TRBD1; length: 17; size: once; J: TRBJ1-3; DNA: TGTGCCAGTAGTGGGAGGGACAGCGAGCGCTCTGGAAACACCATATATTTT; CDR3: CASSGRDSERSGNTIYF
V: TRBV9; D: -; length: 15; size: -; J: TRBJ1-4; DNA: TGTGCCAGCAGCGTAGAGGTCGGGGCCCATGAAAAACTGTTTTTT; CDR3: CASSVEVGAHEKLFF
V: TRBV28; D: TRBD1; length: 15; size: -; J: TRBJ2-2; DNA: TGTGCCAGCAATTCAGGGACAGGGCGTACCGGGGAGCTGTTTTTT; CDR3: CASNSGTGRTGELFF
V: TRBV4-1; D: -; length: 13; size: -; J: TRBJ2-1; DNA: TGCGCCAGCAGCCAAGACCCAGCATATGAGCAGTTCTTC; CDR3: CASSQDPAYEQFF
V: TRBV27; D: -; length: 13; size: -; J: TRBJ1-2; DNA: TGTGCCAGCAGTTTAACGGACGGCTATGGCTACACCTTC; CDR3: CASSLTDGYGYTF
V: TRBV7-9; D: -; length: 16; size: -; J: TRBJ1-4; DNA: TGTGCCAGCAGCTTTCTCTCCGAGTCAACTAATGAAAAACTGTTTTTT; CDR3: CASSFLSESTNEKLFF
V: TRBV7-2; D: -; length: 14; size: -; J: TRBJ2-7; DNA: TGTGCCAGCAGCTTTAACGCGCTGTCCTACGAGCAGTACTTC; CDR3: CASSFNALSYEQYF
V: TRBV3-1/TRBV3-2; D: TRBD1; length: 17; size: -; J: TRBJ1-2; DNA: TGTGCCAGCAGCCAAGATGGAGGACAGGGGTTGGCCTATGGCTACACCTTC; CDR3: CASSQDGGQGLAYGYTF
V: TRBV20-1; D: TRBD2; length: 16; size: -; J: TRBJ2-1; DNA: TGCAGTGCTAGTGGTGGGGTCGGCGGGAGCGGCAATGAGCAGTTCTTC; CDR3: CSASGGVGGSGNEQFF
V: TRBV5-4; D: -; length: 14; size: -; J: TRBJ2-1; DNA: TGTGCCAGCAGCCCAAGAGGCAGTTACAATGAGCAGTTCTTC; CDR3: CASSPRGSYNEQFF
V: TRBV9; D: -; length: 13; size: -; J: TRBJ1-2; DNA: TGTGCCAGCAGCGTTGGAAACGGCTATGGCTACACCTTC; CDR3: CASSVGNGYGYTF
V: TRBV20-1; D: -; length: 11; size: -; J: TRBJ2-5; DNA: TGCAGTGCTGCCGAGAGGGAGACCCAGTACTTC; CDR3: CSAAERETQYF
V: TRBV30; D: TRBD1; length: 15; size: -; J: TRBJ1-1; DNA: TGTGCCTGGTCAACAGGGGCCCCTATGAACACTGAAGCTTTCTTT; CDR3: CAWSTGAPMNTEAFF
V: TRBV10-3; D: -; length: 15; size: -; J: TRBJ2-2; DNA: TGTGCCATCAGTGAGAGAAGGAGGGGTTCCGGGGAGCTGTTTTTT; CDR3: CAISERRRGSGELFF
V: TRBV30; D: -; length: 14; size: -; J: TRBJ1-1; DNA: TGTGCCTGGAGCAAACGGGACCTCTACACTGAAGCTTTCTTT; CDR3: CAWSKRDLYTEAFF
V: TRBV24-1; D: TRBD1; length: 17; size: -; J: TRBJ2-1; DNA: TGTGCCACCAGTTATTATAAACGACAGGGCCCCTACAATGAGCAGTTCTTC; CDR3: CATSYYKRQGPYNEQFF
V: TRBV5-1; D: -; length: 17; size: -; J: TRBJ2-7; DNA: TGCGCCAGCAGCTTGGGACCCTCCAAGGCCGACTCCTACGAGCAGTACTTC; CDR3: CASSLGPSKADSYEQYF
V: TRBV2; D: TRBD1; length: 14; size: -; J: TRBJ2-7; DNA: TGTGCCAGCAACAGGGGGCTCCTCTCCTACGAGCAGTACTTC; CDR3: CASNRGLLSYEQYF
V: TRBV18; D: -; length: 12; size: once; J: TRBJ2-7; DNA: TGTGCCAGCTCACCAGACACCTACGAGCAGTACTTC; CDR3: CASSPDTYEQYF
V: TRBV3-1/TRBV3-2; D: TRBD1; length: 16; size: -; J: TRBJ2-7; DNA: TGTGCCAGCAGCCAAACCGGGACAGGGTATCGGTACGAGCAGTACTTC; CDR3: CASSQTGTGYRYEQYF
V: TRBV6-5; D: -; length: 14; size: -; J: TRBJ1-5; DNA: TGTGCCAGCAGTTACGGGGGGCGAAGGCAGCCCCAGCATTTT; CDR3: CASSYGGRRQPQHF
V: TRBV7-8; D: -; length: 11; size: -; J: TRBJ2-7; DNA: TGTGCCAGCAGCGGGGTTTACGAGCAGTACTTC; CDR3: CASSGVYEQYF
V: TRBV28; D: -; length: 16; size: -; J: TRBJ1-5; DNA: TGTGCCAGCAGTTTAAGGAGCGGGAATAGCAATCAGCCCCAGCATTTT; CDR3: CASSLRSGNSNQPQHF
V: TRBV5-1; D: -; length: 15; size: once; J: TRBJ1-3; DNA: TGCGCCAGCAGCCCGGGACAAATCTCTGGAAACACCATATATTTT; CDR3: CASSPGQISGNTIYF
V: TRBV27; D: -; length: 15; size: -; J: TRBJ2-7; DNA: TGTGCCAGCAGTAGGAGACAGGACAGCTCCTACGAGCAGTACTTC; CDR3: CASSRRQDSSYEQYF
V: TRBV9; D: -; length: 14; size: -; J: TRBJ2-5; DNA: TGTGCCAGCAGCGTAGGAGGTAGTCAAGAGACCCAGTACTTC; CDR3: CASSVGGSQETQYF
V: TRBV29-1; D: -; length: 13; size: -; J: TRBJ2-5; DNA: TGCAGCGTTGGTTTGGGGGAACAAGAGACCCAGTACTTC; CDR3: CSVGLGEQETQYF
V: TRBV12-3/TRBV12-4; D: -; length: 13; size: -; J: TRBJ1-1; DNA: TGTGCCAGCAGCCGCATACTATACACTGAAGCTTTCTTT; CDR3: CASSRILYTEAFF
V: TRBV19; D: -; length: 15; size: -; J: TRBJ1-1; DNA: TGTGCCAGTAGTACGGCGGGGACGGAGAACACTGAAGCTTTCTTT; CDR3: CASSTAGTENTEAFF
V: TRBV6-5; D: -; length: 16; size: -; J: TRBJ2-5; DNA: TGTGCCAGCAGTTACAGAGGATTGGCAGGAGGCGAGACCCAGTACTTC; CDR3: CASSYRGLAGGETQYF
V: TRBV2; D: -; length: 15; size: -; J: TRBJ2-5; DNA: TGTGCCAGCAGTGACGGGACTTATACAATAGAGACCCAGTACTTC; CDR3: CASSDGTYTIETQYF
V: TRBV25-1; D: -; length: 11; size: -; J: TRBJ2-7; DNA: TGTGCCAGCAGTGAATTGAACGAGCAGTACTTC; CDR3: CASSELNEQYF
V: TRBV2; D: -; length: 12; size: -; J: TRBJ2-5; DNA: TGTGCCAGCAGTGTGATCCAAGAGACCCAGTACTTC; CDR3: CASSVIQETQYF
V: TRBV6-4; D: TRBD1; length: 16; size: once; J: TRBJ2-2; DNA: TGTGCCAGTTTCAAGGGACAGGGGGCGGTCACCGGGGAGCTGTTTTTT; CDR3: CASFKGQGAVTGELFF
V: TRBV10-2; D: -; length: 13; size: few; J: TRBJ1-1; DNA: TGCGCCAGCAGTGAGGGGCAGTTGCTAACTGCTTTCTTT; CDR3: CASSEGQLLTAFF
V: TRBV5-4; D: TRBD2; length: 15; size: once; J: TRBJ2-3; DNA: TGTGCCAGCAGCCTCGGTCTAGCGGGAGGAGATACGCAGTATTTT; CDR3: CASSLGLAGGDTQYF
V: TRBV10-3; D: TRBD1; length: 12; size: -; J: TRBJ2-7; DNA: TGTGCCACCGGGACAGGGTTTTACGAGCAGTACTTC; CDR3: CATGTGFYEQYF
V: TRBV5-5; D: -; length: 16; size: -; J: TRBJ1-3; DNA: TGTGCCAGCAGCCCAGAACTGGACAGCTCTGGAAACACCATATATTTT; CDR3: CASSPELDSSGNTIYF